These 14 T cell receptor beta chains share one sample of origin, sequenced in a study of CD8+CD57+ T cells in acquired aplastic anemia. Selection for sequencing was limited to patients who had shown CD8+CD57+ cell expansion by flow cytometry. Genomic DNA was employed as the template in profiling TCR beta VDJ and CDR3. MiXCR, applied by TCRdb to the reads, yields one record per CDR3 protein. The profile shows around 500,000 distinct CDR3 sequences, under 40% of them singletons. The sample comprised sorted CD4+, CD8+, or CD8+CD57+ T cells (not recorded which) from PBMCs. Source of these receptors: a human donor with aplastic anemia.

The V call is TRBV6-2 or TRBV6-3, the J call TRBJ1-5, with 9 bases fitting TRBD1. V lost 6 bases to trimming and J lost 0 bases; unmatched junction nucleotides: 3. Germline V lookup: CDR1 MNHEY, CDR2 SVGEGT. The CDR3 is made up of 15 amino acids. CDR3 DNA: TGTGCCAGCAGACGACAGGGGGTTAGCAATCAGCCCCAGCATTTT. This gives the protein CASRRQGVSNQPQHF.

This clonotype was counted many times. The rearrangement joins TRBV6-1 to TRBJ2-5; D is uncertain. The CDR3 is 11 residues long. The V end was cut by 5 bases, the J end by 8 bases, with 9 bases between. Germline V gene lookup returns CDR1 MNHNS and CDR2 SASEGT. Here the CDR3 reads CASSNLKTQYF. The CDR3 DNA sequence: TGTGCCAGCAGTAACCTCAAAACCCAGTACTTC.

This clonotype was detected a few times. The chain is built from TRBV5-6 and TRBJ1-1, with 7 positions matching TRBD1. The CDR3 covers 15 residues. Trimming took 4 bases from V and 4 from J; bases not matched to a gene: 10. Germline V gene lookup returns CDR1 SGHDT and CDR2 YYEEEE. CDR3 DNA: TGTGCCAGCAGCGGTCGACAGGGTTGGATCACTGAAGCTTTCTTT. Translated, it gives CASSGRQGWITEAFF.

Note on this clonotype: A clone one base away is much larger, so this may be a read error. The chain links TRBV19 to TRBJ2-1; no definite D call. CDR3 length: 15 amino acids. With 7 bases removed from V and 10 bases from J, the gap between germline ends came to 23 bases. Germline V gives CDR1 LNHDA, CDR2 SQIVND (reference sequence). The CDR3 reads CASTRHAGPLQEQFF. CDR3 sequence (DNA): TGTGCCAGTACCAGACATGCAGGTCCACTCCAGGAGCAGTTCTTC.

Only one count was recorded for this clonotype. The rearrangement joins TRBV7-9 to TRBJ1-2; D remains unclear. V was trimmed by 5 bases and J by 5 bases, leaving 9 bases between them. The germline gives CDR1 SEHNR, CDR2 FQNEAQ (reference sequence). There are 12 residues in the CDR3. The CDR3 DNA reads as TGTGCCAGCAGCCTAATCGGATATGGCTACACCTTC. Protein product: CASSLIGYGYTF.

The chain uses TRBV11-1 and TRBJ2-7, with D perhaps matching TRBD2 (6 bases). Between the trimmed V and J ends, which lost 6 bases and 2 bases, there was a span of 32 bases. The V gene's germline CDR1 is SGHAT and CDR2 FQDESV (reference sequence). The CDR3 runs 20 residues. The CDR3 nucleotides are TGTGCCAGCAGTCTTGCCAGCAGCTTAATAGCGGACGTAGCCACCTACGAGCAGTACTTC. Amino acid sequence: CASSLASSLIADVATYEQYF.

This clonotype occurred many times. V is TRBV19 and J is TRBJ2-1, with D possibly matching TRBD2 (6 bases). Germline-derived CDR1 and CDR2 are LNHDA and SQIVND (reference sequence). The CDR3 runs to 16 residues. V was pared by 6 bases and J by 3 bases, with 18 bases between. The CDR3 region is CASRPLTSTGYNEQFF. The CDR3 nucleotides read TGTGCCAGTAGGCCCCTAACTAGCACGGGCTACAATGAGCAGTTCTTC.

This clonotype was counted at least ten times. The rearrangement links TRBV29-1 to TRBJ2-1; 7 bases match TRBD2. Per germline, CDR1 SQVTM and CDR2 ANQGSEA. J gave up 6 bases and V 4 bases, and 6 bases lay outside the gene matches. The CDR3 loop spans 13 amino acids. The CDR3 loop reads CSVVLGGINEQFF. The DNA of the CDR3 is TGCAGCGTTGTTCTGGGAGGGATCAATGAGCAGTTCTTC.

Only a few counts were recorded for this clonotype. This chain uses TRBV20-1 with TRBJ2-1; perhaps TRBD2 as D (5 bases). Per germline, CDR1 DFQATT and CDR2 SNEGSKA (reference sequence). V dropped 2 bases and J dropped 0 bases, with 11 bases sitting between them. The CDR3 length is 15 residues. CDR3 DNA sequence: TGCAGTGCTAGATCTCTCGGGAACTCCTACAATGAGCAGTTCTTC. Its protein is CSARSLGNSYNEQFF.

This clonotype has a handful of counts. The chain links TRBV5-4 to TRBJ2-3; TRBD2 is a possible D gene (6 bases). Germline V lookup: CDR1 SGHNT, CDR2 YYREEE (reference sequence). The CDR3 sequence is 17 residues long. Trimming shortened V by 0 bases and J by 6 bases, and 20 bases separated the two germline ends. The CDR3 sequence: CASSLELRTGVSDTQYF. The CDR3 DNA follows: TGTGCCAGCAGCTTGGAATTAAGGACGGGAGTATCCGATACGCAGTATTTT.

Note on this clonotype: Germline and junction disagree at one end, which may indicate a read error. J is TRBJ2-3 and V is TRBV10-3; no reliable D call. The CDR3 runs 16 residues. Per the germline V gene, CDR1 is ENHRY and CDR2 is SYGVKD. The CDR3 sequence: CASSLGSYTSTDTQYF. CDR3 sequence (DNA): TGTGCCAGCAGTTTAGGCAGCTACACTAGCACAGATACGCAGTATTTT.

V usage is TRBV5-6 and J usage is TRBJ2-1; D remains ambiguous. The CDR3 is 14 amino acids. Trimming removed 1 base at V and 5 bases at J, with 10 bases between. Germline V gene sequence: CDR1 SGHDT, CDR2 YYEEEE. The chain's CDR3 is CASSLYLGDNEQFF. CDR3 DNA: TGTGCCAGCAGCTTGTATCTGGGCGACAATGAGCAGTTCTTC.

There are many counts of this clonotype. This rearrangement joins TRBV2 to TRBJ1-2, with TRBD1 identical over 9 bases. Germline trimming cut 6 bases from V and 1 base from J; bases unmatched to any gene: 6. Germline V gives CDR1 SNHLY, CDR2 FYNNEI. The CDR3 length is 15 residues. In DNA, the CDR3 is TGTGCCAGCAGAGCCGGGACAGGGTATAACTATGGCTACACCTTC. This sequence encodes CASRAGTGYNYGYTF.

This clonotype has only a few counts. The rearrangement uses TRBV19 and TRBJ1-2, with D possibly TRBD1 on 6 matching bases. Between the trimmed V and J ends, which lost 6 bases and 3 bases, there was a span of 17 bases. CDR1 is LNHDA, CDR2 SQIVND, per germline (reference sequence). CDR3 length equals 15 residues. CDR3 protein: CASSPLGGDYYGYTF. CDR3 DNA sequence: TGTGCCAGTAGCCCATTAGGGGGGGACTACTATGGCTACACCTTC.